This TCR beta chain emerged from a study of blood T cell repertoires in COVID-19. Study-level background: Samples representing acute and convalescent COVID-19 were sourced from the United States, Italy and Spain. Sample material is recorded as cDNA or gDNA derived from T cells, B-cell-depleted T cells, or PBMCs.

With V trimmed by 5 bases and J by 2 bases, 8 bases remained unmatched. The CDR3 is 16 amino acids. CDR1 and CDR2 (germline): SNHLY, FYNNEI. As originally analysed: Estimation of nucleated cell counts relied on the amplification of reference gene primers. Using immunoSEQ multiplex PCR, the repertoire was profiled, and TCRdb retains in-frame clones only, with some absent. Clonal size and the V and J genes are those of that table, whereas D and trimming came from the DNA. Here the sample spans around 80,000 clones, about 84% being singletons. The TCR sequence derives from a human donor in a cohort sampled during active COVID-19. The sample taken for sequencing was peripheral blood. The chain employs TRBV2 and TRBJ1-3, with 8 bases aligning to TRBD1. The CDR3 region has the DNA TGTGCCAGCAGTTACGGACAGGGAACCGCTGGAAACACCATATATTTT. Its protein product is CASSYGQGTAGNTIYF.